Listed below are T cell receptor beta chains from one sample, sequenced in a study of T cell repertoires in cytomegalovirus infection. TCRdb processed the reads anew with MiXCR; each CDR3 protein has one entry. Among some 440,000 distinct CDR3 sequences, 31% were seen once, and the ten largest hold roughly an eighth. The material sequenced was PBMCs. These receptors all stem from a human donor in good health (CMV status not recorded). Some clones in this sample may be carry-over from other donors' samples. Each CDR3 is given with its conserved first and last residue. D genes are given only for firm matches. Clone size is given for some rows only: seen once, a few or many times, or a class if the clone is expanded.

V	D	size	J	DNA	CDR3
TRBV4-1	NA	few	TRBJ2-5	TGCGCCAGCAGAGCCAGGGTAGGGTTGGTCGAGACCCAGTACTTC	CASRARVGLVETQYF
TRBV11-2	TRBD2	few	TRBJ2-1	TGTGCCAGCAGCCCATCGGGGGGGCTGGTGGAGCAGTTCTTC	CASSPSGGLVEQFF
TRBV7-9	TRBD1	NA	TRBJ1-5	TGTGCCAGCAGCTTAGATGGCAGGGGGCAAGGGCAGCCCCAGCATTTT	CASSLDGRGQGQPQHF
TRBV4-3	TRBD2	NA	TRBJ2-1	TGCGCCAGCAGCCACAGGGAGGGGTCCTACAATGAGCAGTTCTTC	CASSHREGSYNEQFF
TRBV5-5	TRBD1	many	TRBJ1-1	TGTGCCAGCAGCTTGGCCGGGACAGGGGTCACTGAAGCTTTCTTT	CASSLAGTGVTEAFF
TRBV6-1	NA	many	TRBJ1-3	TGTGCCAGCAGTGGGCCAGGGTCTGGAAACACCATATATTTT	CASSGPGSGNTIYF
TRBV14	NA	few	TRBJ1-6	TGTGCCAGCAGCCAAGGAGGGGCCAGATCCTATAATTCACCCCTCCACTTT	CASSQGGARSYNSPLHF
TRBV6-6	NA	few	TRBJ1-2	TGTGCCAGCAGTTACGGGCAGTCCTATGGCTACACCTTC	CASSYGQSYGYTF
TRBV7-8	TRBD1	many	TRBJ2-1	TGTGCCAGCAGCTATTCCGGGACAGTCCACAATGAGCAGTTCTTC	CASSYSGTVHNEQFF
TRBV15	NA	NA	TRBJ1-4	TGTGCCACCAGCAGAGTAGGGGGGCGCGATGAAAAACTGTTTTTT	CATSRVGGRDEKLFF
TRBV19	NA	few	TRBJ1-5	TGTGCCAGTATGGTCTCCGGGGGGCGGCAGCCCCAGCATTTT	CASMVSGGRQPQHF
TRBV27	TRBD1	once	TRBJ2-7	TGTGCCAGCAGAAAATGGGACAGGCCGGCCGAGCAGTACTTC	CASRKWDRPAEQYF
TRBV5-1	TRBD1	NA	TRBJ1-1	TGCGCCAGCAGCAATTCCCCGGGACAGGGCCCCACTGAAGCTTTCTTT	CASSNSPGQGPTEAFF
TRBV28	NA	NA	TRBJ1-2	TGTGCCAGCAGACCCCCCCGCGGGCAGGGTGGCTACACCTTC	CASRPPRGQGGYTF
TRBV15	NA	NA	TRBJ2-3	TGTGCCACCAGCAGAGATCTAGGCACAGATACGCAGTATTTT	CATSRDLGTDTQYF